This note documents a single T cell receptor beta chain sequence. Trimming took off 4 bases at V and 6 bases at J, with 10 bases between the two ends. The CDR3 is 13 residues long. Germline V CDR1 and CDR2: GTSNPN, SVGIG (reference sequence). The data are from a study of control samples from healthy donors and cancer patients. This table comes from immunoSEQ multiplex PCR, and its TCRdb copy is limited to in-frame clones, with some not included. The table lists approximately 140,000 clones, under 95% of them singletons. This chain uses TRBV30 with TRBJ1-6; D is uncertain. The sample was blood. This TCR came from a man aged 18-30 years in good health. The CDR3 loop reads CAWTNGLNSPLHF. The DNA for the CDR3 is TGTGCCTGGACGAATGGACTTAATTCACCCCTCCACTTT.